These 30 T cell receptor beta chains share one sample of origin, sequenced in a study of blood T cell repertoires in COVID-19. Generated by immunoSEQ multiplex PCR, the TCRdb table keeps only in-frame clones and is missing some. The sample has about 200,000 clones, around 90% seen once. The specimen sequenced was peripheral blood. The receptors originated from a man aged 25-40 years with acute or convalescent COVID-19.

V gene TRBV15 combines with J gene TRBJ2-2, with TRBD1 as a possible D gene (5 bases). CDR1 and CDR2 from the germline V gene are LNHNV and YYDKDF (reference sequence). The CDR3 is made up of 14 amino acids. Trimming removed 1 base at V and 6 bases at J, with 9 bases between. The CDR3 reads CATSRGGASGELFF. CDR3 DNA: TGTGCCACCAGCAGAGGGGGCGCGTCCGGGGAGCTGTTTTTT.

The chain has TRBV5-4 and TRBJ1-6; TRBD1 aligns across 10 bases. Trimming at V came to 1 base and at J to 8 bases, leaving 6 bases not matched to a gene. The CDR3 extends over 16 amino acids. Germline loops: CDR1 SGHNT, CDR2 YYREEE (reference sequence). CDR3 sequence (DNA): TGTGCCAGCAGCTTGAATCCGGGACAGGGGCATTCACCCCTCCACTTT. This encodes CASSLNPGQGHSPLHF.

Written as DNA, the CDR3 is TGTGCCAGCACGCGGGGGATCAGTCAGCCCCAGCATTTT. As protein: CASTRGISQPQHF. This chain joins TRBV6-1 and TRBJ1-5; a weak D match, TRBD1 (5 bases). The germline V gene encodes CDR1 MNHNS and CDR2 SASEGT. Trimming left V 7 bases short and J 6 bases short, with 13 bases between. The CDR3 contains 13 residues.

The chain recombines TRBV9 with TRBJ1-5; D not resolved. Germline lookup yields CDR1 SGDLS and CDR2 YYNGEE. This CDR3 region has 15 residues. Trimming removed 0 bases from V and 3 bases from J, with 10 bases in between. CDR3 DNA sequence: TGTGCCAGCAGCGTAGACCCTAAAGCCAATCAGCCCCAGCATTTT. Translating gives CASSVDPKANQPQHF.

This clone appeared a single time. The chain links TRBV18 to TRBJ2-1; 11 nucleotides line up with TRBD2. J was trimmed by 5 bases and V by 4 bases; bases with no gene match: 4. The CDR3 is made up of 15 amino acids. CDR1 is KGHSH, CDR2 LQKENI, per germline. CDR3: CASSLTSGSNNEQFF. The CDR3 region has the DNA TGTGCCAGCTCACTAACTAGCGGGAGTAACAATGAGCAGTTCTTC.

The chain couples TRBV7-8 to TRBJ1-5, with TRBD1 as a possible D gene (5 bases). CDR3 length: 15 residues. Germline V gene sequence: CDR1 SGHVS, CDR2 FQNEAQ. Trimming removed 5 bases at V and 3 bases at J, with 14 bases between. The CDR3 DNA reads as TGTGCCAGCAGCACCGCGGGGCAGAACAATCAGCCCCAGCATTTT. Protein product: CASSTAGQNNQPQHF.

The V gene is TRBV11-2, the J gene TRBJ2-1, with a possible D match to TRBD2 (8 bases). V lost 3 bases, J lost 9 bases, and 15 bases lay in between. Germline V gene lookup returns CDR1 SGHAT and CDR2 FQNNGV. This CDR3 comprises 14 residues. This chain's CDR3 is CASSFTGAGGEQFF. DNA of the CDR3: TGTGCCAGCAGCTTTACAGGGGCGGGGGGTGAGCAGTTCTTC.

A single count supports this clone. J is TRBJ1-2 and V is TRBV6-2 or TRBV6-3; D is perhaps TRBD1 (6 bases). This CDR3 comprises 13 residues. The germline V gene encodes CDR1 MNHEY and CDR2 SVGEGT. The ends were cut back, 5 bases at V and 2 bases at J, with 9 bases in the middle. CDR3 sequence reads: CASSPTGNYGYTF. CDR3 nucleotide sequence: TGTGCCAGCAGTCCAACAGGGAACTATGGCTACACCTTC.

The chain couples TRBV28 to TRBJ1-3; 7 bases align to TRBD1. CDR3 length: 14 amino acids. With 6 bases clipped from V and 2 bases from J, the junction kept 4 bases outside the gene matches. Per the germline V gene, CDR1 is MDHEN and CDR2 is SYDVKM. The CDR3 sequence is CASSNQGAGNTIYF. Here the CDR3 DNA reads TGTGCCAGCAGCAACCAGGGGGCTGGAAACACCATATATTTT.

In this sample, this clone turned up once. This chain joins TRBV20-1 and TRBJ2-1, with D tentatively TRBD1 (5 bases). V shed 3 bases and J shed 9 bases, with 15 bases lying between them. The germline V gene encodes CDR1 DFQATT and CDR2 SNEGSKA (reference sequence). The CDR3 loop spans 13 amino acids. The CDR3 nucleotides read TGCAGTGCTAGTCGAGCAGGGTGGGGTGAGCAGTTCTTC. The encoded protein is CSASRAGWGEQFF.

The V call is TRBV5-1, the J call TRBJ2-3; D possibly corresponds to TRBD2 (5 bases). The CDR3 has 15 residues. The germline gives CDR1 SGHRS, CDR2 YFSETQ. V dropped 2 bases and J dropped 5 bases, with 15 bases sitting between them. Here the CDR3 DNA reads TGCGCCAGCAGCTTCTCAGGTTGGAGCGGAGATACGCAGTATTTT. Protein product: CASSFSGWSGDTQYF.

The rearrangement joins TRBV12-3 or TRBV12-4 to TRBJ2-7; unclear D gene. The CDR3 spans 13 residues. V dropped 3 bases and J dropped 0 bases, with 6 bases sitting between them. The CDR3 sequence: CASSFTASYEQYF. CDR3 nucleotides: TGTGCCAGCAGTTTTACAGCCTCCTACGAGCAGTACTTC.

V is TRBV5-4 and J is TRBJ1-1, with D possibly matching TRBD1 (5 bases). The V and J ends lost 1 base and 1 base respectively, with 5 bases between them. CDR3 size: 13 residues. From germline, CDR1 is SGHNT and CDR2 YYREEE (reference sequence). The CDR3 DNA reads TGTGCCAGCAGCTTGACAGGGAACACTGAAGCTTTCTTT. Translation: CASSLTGNTEAFF. Complete variable domain (other parts from reference TRBV5-4 and TRBJ1-1): ETGVTQSPTHLIKTRGQQVTLRCSSQSGHNTVSWYQQALGQGPQFIFQYYREEENGRGNFPPRFSGLQFPNYSSELNVNALELDDSALYLCASSLTGNTEAFFGQGTRLTVV.

This clone was picked up one time. The chain uses TRBV7-9 and TRBJ1-1; D may be TRBD1 (6 bases). Germline V CDR1 and CDR2: SEHNR, FQNEAQ (reference sequence). V was cut by 8 bases and J by 0 bases, with 7 bases left in between. This CDR3 has 12 amino acids. DNA for the CDR3: TGTGCCAGCGGGACATTGAACACTGAAGCTTTCTTT. It specifies CASGTLNTEAFF.

V gene TRBV5-4 combines with J gene TRBJ1-4; TRBD1 aligns across 7 bases. The junction had 6 bases not matched to a gene; V was cut back by 1 base and J by 12 bases. This CDR3 spans 13 amino acids. The V gene's germline CDR1 is SGHNT and CDR2 YYREEE (reference sequence). The CDR3 nucleotides read TGTGCCAGCAGCTTGTTACCAAGGGGGCAACTGTTTTTT. Protein product: CASSLLPRGQLFF.

This chain joins TRBV5-8 and TRBJ2-1, with 14 nucleotides matching TRBD2. The length of the CDR3 is 17 residues. V lost 0 bases to trimming and J lost 5 bases; unmatched junction nucleotides: 4. The germline V gene encodes CDR1 SGHTS and CDR2 YDEGEE. The CDR3 DNA follows: TGTGCCAGCAGCTTGGGACTAGCGGGGGGGCACGACAATGAGCAGTTCTTC. Protein sequence: CASSLGLAGGHDNEQFF.

Note on this clone: Other nucleotide sequences in the sample specify the same CDR3. The chain uses TRBV20-1 and TRBJ2-3; D gene ambiguous. This CDR3 has 11 residues. V was clipped by 1 base and J by 5 bases, with 4 bases between them. CDR1 DFQATT and CDR2 SNEGSKA come from the germline V gene (reference sequence). As DNA, the CDR3 is TGCAGTGCTAGAGTGCGAGATACGCAGTATTTT. This encodes CSARVRDTQYF.

This clone was counted a few times. The chain employs TRBV30 and TRBJ2-1; possible D gene TRBD2, 6 bases. Germline CDR1 reads GTSNPN; CDR2 reads SVGIG (reference sequence). The CDR3 loop spans 14 amino acids. The V and J ends lost 8 bases and 0 bases respectively, with 14 bases between them. The CDR3 DNA reads TGTGCCCAAAACGCGGGGAGCTCCTACAATGAGCAGTTCTTC. This codes for CAQNAGSSYNEQFF.

The CDR3 here is CASSHEVLTGELFF. The CDR3 region has the DNA TGTGCCAGCAGCCACGAGGTTTTGACCGGGGAGCTGTTTTTT. The genes are TRBV3-1 (or the pseudogene TRBV3-2) and TRBJ2-2; D is unresolved. The germline gives CDR1 LGHDT, CDR2 YNNKEL (reference sequence). CDR3 size: 14 residues. Trimming pared 3 bases from V and 5 bases from J, leaving 10 bases between.

This rearrangement joins TRBV18 to TRBJ1-3, with 7 bases aligning to TRBD1. With V trimmed by 8 bases and J by 7 bases, 11 bases remained unmatched. Germline lookup yields CDR1 KGHSH and CDR2 LQKENI. The CDR3 is 14 residues long. The CDR3 nucleotides are TGTGCCAGCACCTCGACAGGGAAAGAGAACACCATATATTTT. It is translated as CASTSTGKENTIYF.

V gene TRBV19 combines with J gene TRBJ2-3; 9 bases are a match to TRBD2. The CDR3 has 14 residues. Germline CDR1 is LNHDA and CDR2 is SQIVND (reference sequence). V lost 6 bases and J lost 10; bases outside the gene matches: 11. CDR3 DNA sequence: TGTGCCAGTAGACTAAGCGGGGGGACAATCCCGCAGTATTTT. Amino acids: CASRLSGGTIPQYF.

The chain couples TRBV5-8 to TRBJ2-5; 9 bases fit TRBD2. This CDR3 has 15 amino acids. Germline loops: CDR1 SGHTS, CDR2 YDEGEE. With 0 bases clipped from V and 6 bases from J, the junction kept 6 bases outside the gene matches. In DNA, the CDR3 is TGTGCCAGCAGCTTGGGAGCGGGGGGAGTGAAGACCCAGTACTTC. It is translated as CASSLGAGGVKTQYF.

The chain is built from TRBV27 and TRBJ1-1; D is undetermined. The CDR3 extends over 13 amino acids. The germline CDR1 and CDR2 sequences are MNHEY and SMNVEV (reference sequence). V was cut by 6 bases and J by 1 base, with 9 bases left in between. The CDR3: CASSLTENTEAFF. The DNA for the CDR3 is TGTGCCAGCAGCTTAACAGAGAACACTGAAGCTTTCTTT.

The rearrangement uses TRBV5-1 and TRBJ2-3; 12 bases are a match to TRBD2. The CDR3 length is 20 residues. Trimming took 4 bases from V and 4 from J; bases not matched to a gene: 19. Germline V gene data show CDR1 as SGHRS and CDR2 as YFSETQ. CDR3: CASSQLGTSGLSGGSDTQYF. DNA of the CDR3: TGCGCCAGCAGCCAACTGGGGACTAGCGGGCTATCAGGGGGGTCAGATACGCAGTATTTT.

This clone was recorded a few times. This chain joins TRBV28 and TRBJ2-1; tentatively, D is TRBD2 (6 bases). Germline V gene lookup returns CDR1 MDHEN and CDR2 SYDVKM. This CDR3 spans 15 amino acids. V was pared by 4 bases and J by 0 bases, with 10 bases between. The chain's CDR3 is CASSSQTSSYNEQFF. The DNA for the CDR3 is TGTGCCAGCAGTTCCCAGACTAGCTCCTACAATGAGCAGTTCTTC. Variable domain in full (rest from reference TRBV28 and TRBJ2-1): DVKVTQSSRYLVKRTGEKVFLECVQDMDHENMFWYRQDPGLGLRLIYFSYDVKMKEKGDIPEGYSVSREKKERFSLILESASTNQTSMYLCASSSQTSSYNEQFFGPGTRLTVL.

The CDR3 loop is CASSHWTSGRASDRETQYF. The CDR3 nucleotides read TGCGCCAGCAGTCATTGGACTAGCGGGAGGGCGTCGGATCGAGAGACCCAGTACTTC. The V call is TRBV23-1, the J call TRBJ2-5, with TRBD2 identical over 15 bases. TRBV23-1 is placed among ORFs of uncertain function. Trimming took 3 bases from V and 4 from J; bases not matched to a gene: 12. CDR3 size: 19 residues.

This clone was seen just once. This sequence joins TRBV30 and TRBJ1-5, with D possibly matching TRBD1 (5 bases). V lost 1 base and J 9 bases, leaving 22 bases between the germline ends. The CDR3 is made up of 16 amino acids. Germline values: CDR1 GTSNPN, CDR2 SVGIG (reference sequence). In nucleotides, the CDR3 is TGTGCCTGGAGTGGGAAATCGGCAGGGCGATTGGGGCCCCAGCATTTT. Its translation is CAWSGKSAGRLGPQHF.

V usage is TRBV19 and J usage is TRBJ2-7; 9 bases match TRBD2. V was clipped by 5 bases and J by 3 bases; unmatched bases: 8. The CDR3 is 15 amino acids. Germline assignment: CDR1 LNHDA and CDR2 SQIVND (reference sequence). Here the CDR3 reads CASSGRLADYYEQYF. CDR3 bases: TGTGCCAGTAGTGGTCGACTAGCGGATTACTACGAGCAGTACTTC.

The chain has TRBV2 and TRBJ1-2, with D tentatively TRBD1 (5 bases). The germline gives CDR1 SNHLY, CDR2 FYNNEI. CDR3 length: 14 residues. The V end lost 7 bases, the J end lost 3 bases, and 15 bases lay between the germline ends. In DNA, the CDR3 is TGTGCCAGCACCCGAGCTCAGGGTGACTATGGCTACACCTTC. It codes for CASTRAQGDYGYTF.

V gene TRBV30 combines with J gene TRBJ1-5; 9 bases line up with TRBD1. Trimming cost V 1 base and J 4 bases; bases outside gene matches: 8. Germline-derived CDR1 and CDR2 are GTSNPN and SVGIG (reference sequence). This CDR3 region has 16 residues. Here the CDR3 DNA reads TGTGCCTGGAGTGCCTCCTGGACAGGGGTAAATCAGCCCCAGCATTTT. Amino acids: CAWSASWTGVNQPQHF.